This T cell receptor beta chain was recovered during a study of shared clonotypes between healthy human individuals. General study points: It was observed that 4% to 6% of naive CD4 clonotypes were shared across several donors. Collection of samples was limited to blood; tissue repertoires likely differ.

The CDR3 length is 19 residues. V lost 0 bases and J 2 bases, leaving 20 bases between the germline ends. CDR1 SGHAT and CDR2 FQNNGV come from the germline V gene. Comment on this clone: The target antigen is unknown.

The protocol was immunoSEQ multiplex PCR, while the TCRdb copy is restricted to in-frame clones and leaves out a portion. The sample consists of approximately 940,000 clones, less than 85% of them appearing once. The chain is built from TRBV11-2 and TRBJ1-5; unclear D gene. Sequenced sample: memory CD4+ T cells sorted from blood. Regarding subset: CD45RA-negative fraction. This clonotype was obtained from a man aged 18 to 30 in good health. The CDR3 region has the DNA TGTGCCAGCAGCTTAGATCTTACAGACCGACCGTTTTGCAATCAGCCCCAGCATTTT. Protein: CASSLDLTDRPFCNQPQHF.